The 24 T cell receptor beta chains presented below share a single source sample, sequenced in a study of CD8 T cells in ankylosing spondylitis. TCRdb fed the 5' RACE reads into MiXCR, producing one record per CDR3 protein. The repertoire holds around 150,000 distinct CDR3 sequences, with around a tenth as singletons. The sequenced sample was blood, either unsorted or a sorted T cell fraction (not recorded which). All receptors derive from a male donor with ankylosing spondylitis or in good health (not recorded which).

Many counts were recorded for this clonotype. The chain joins TRBV29-1 to TRBJ1-2; no clear D. The CDR3 loop spans 14 amino acids. Trimming left V 5 bases short and J 2 bases short, with 15 bases between. From germline, CDR1 is SQVTM and CDR2 ANQGSEA. This chain's CDR3 is CSVLEGNPNYGYTF. In DNA, the CDR3 is TGCAGCGTTCTCGAGGGAAACCCCAACTATGGCTACACCTTC.

The gene calls are TRBV11-2 and TRBJ2-2; D possibly corresponds to TRBD2 (7 bases). The V gene lost 2 bases and the J gene lost 1 base, with 14 bases spanning the gap. CDR1 and CDR2 (germline): SGHAT, FQNNGV. The CDR3 runs to 17 residues. The CDR3 loop reads CASSLSGGAWNTGELFF. CDR3 DNA sequence: TGTGCCAGCAGCTTAAGTGGGGGGGCTTGGAACACCGGGGAGCTGTTTTTT.

In this sample, this clonotype turned up many times. J is TRBJ1-6 and V is TRBV12-3 or TRBV12-4; 9 bases are a match to TRBD1. This CDR3 has 14 residues. V shed 6 bases and J 7 bases; nucleotides not matched to a gene: 4. The CDR3 protein is CASSRGTGNSPLHF. In nucleotides, the CDR3 is TGTGCCAGCAGCCGCGGGACAGGGAATTCACCCCTCCACTTT.

The genes are TRBV29-1 and TRBJ2-2; D might be TRBD1 (8 bases). CDR1 is SQVTM, CDR2 ANQGSEA, per germline. The CDR3 sequence is 15 residues long. Trimming removed 7 bases at V and 3 bases at J, with 18 bases between. CDR3 DNA sequence: TGCAGCGCCCGGACAGGGAGGGGTGACACCGGGGAGCTGTTTTTT. Protein sequence: CSARTGRGDTGELFF.

This clonotype was detected only once. A much larger clone differs by one base, so this may be a read error. This chain uses TRBV5-1 with TRBJ1-4, with D unresolved. With 4 bases removed from V and 9 bases from J, the gap between germline ends came to 13 bases. Germline CDR1 SGHRS, CDR2 YFSETQ. The CDR3 extends over 13 amino acids. The CDR3 sequence is CASSPEVGKKLFF. CDR3 coding DNA: TGCGCCAGCAGCCCAGAGGTTGGTAAAAAACTGTTTTTT.

This clonotype has just a few counts. The chain combines TRBV7-9 with TRBJ1-2; TRBD1 is a possible D gene (5 bases). V was shortened by 1 base and J by 2 bases, with 14 bases between the two germline ends. The CDR3 totals 16 residues. Germline values: CDR1 SEHNR, CDR2 FQNEAQ (reference sequence). The DNA for the CDR3 is TGTGCCAGCAGCTTAGTTGGGGGAGTTGAGAACTATGGCTACACCTTC. This translates into CASSLVGGVENYGYTF.

The table lists this clonotype with a few counts. The chain employs TRBV2 and TRBJ2-5, with no clear D. V was clipped by 5 bases and J by 0 bases, with 10 bases between them. The CDR3 has 14 amino acids. Germline-derived CDR1 and CDR2 are SNHLY and FYNNEI. For the CDR3, the DNA is TGTGCCAGCAGTCCGGTGGCCTACCAAGAGACCCAGTACTTC. This gives the protein CASSPVAYQETQYF.

This clonotype showed up many times. The chain is built from TRBV6-1 and TRBJ2-7; unclear D gene. Germline V gene lookup returns CDR1 MNHNS and CDR2 SASEGT. The V end was cut by 6 bases, the J end by 0 bases, with 12 bases between. There are 14 residues in the CDR3. CDR3 bases: TGTGCCAGCAGAGCTACAGCGAGCTCCTACGAGCAGTACTTC. Its translation: CASRATASSYEQYF.

Comments on this clonotype: A single base separates this from a much larger clone, so it may be a read error. CDR3 sequence reads: CASEWTDVVTYF. Written as DNA, the CDR3 is TGTGCCAGCGAGTGGACGGATGTTGTGACGTACTTC. The V and J genes are TRBV2 and TRBJ2-7; D unclear. The V gene's germline CDR1 is SNHLY and CDR2 FYNNEI. V was trimmed by 8 bases and J by 12 bases, leaving 20 bases between them. CDR3 length: 12 residues.

This clonotype has a count of ten or more. The chain recombines TRBV18 with TRBJ2-7; D might be TRBD1 (6 bases). Between the trimmed V and J ends, which lost 8 bases and 4 bases, there was a span of 15 bases. CDR3 length equals 13 residues. The V gene's germline CDR1 is KGHSH and CDR2 LQKENI. DNA of the CDR3: TGTGCCAGCGCTAGACAGGCATCGTACGAGCAGTACTTC. Amino acid sequence: CASARQASYEQYF.

The chain joins TRBV4-3 to TRBJ2-7; the match to TRBD1 covers 10 bases. The length of the CDR3 is 16 residues. V lost 1 base, J lost 2 bases, and 5 bases stayed unmatched. Per germline, CDR1 LGHNA and CDR2 YSLEER. The CDR3 reads CASSQGQGAPTYEQYF. The DNA for the CDR3 is TGCGCCAGCAGCCAAGGACAGGGGGCGCCGACCTACGAGCAGTACTTC.

Many counts were recorded for this clonotype. This chain connects TRBV29-1 to TRBJ1-1; no firm D call. The CDR3 is 14 amino acids. Germline values: CDR1 SQVTM, CDR2 ANQGSEA. Trimming cost V 3 bases and J 1 base, with 12 bases left between them. The CDR3 nucleotides read TGCAGCGTTGAGGGTGGCCAGGAGAACACTGAAGCTTTCTTT. Translating it yields CSVEGGQENTEAFF.

The V call is TRBV9, the J call TRBJ2-2; no reliable D call. Deletions cut 0 bases from V and 1 base from J, with 4 bases between. This CDR3 has 14 amino acids. Germline loops: CDR1 SGDLS, CDR2 YYNGEE. The CDR3 reads CASSVVGNTGELFF. The CDR3 coding sequence is TGTGCCAGCAGCGTAGTTGGGAACACCGGGGAGCTGTTTTTT.

The rearrangement uses TRBV25-1 and TRBJ2-5, with 12 bases matching TRBD1. The V gene end was trimmed by 5 bases and the J gene end by 4 bases; junction bases not matched to a gene: 8. CDR1 is MGHDK and CDR2 is SYGVNS in the germline V gene. The CDR3 sequence is 16 residues long. CDR3 in amino acids: CASSPGTGGAGETQYF. DNA for the CDR3: TGTGCCAGCAGTCCTGGGACAGGGGGCGCCGGAGAGACCCAGTACTTC.

This clonotype occurred a few times. J is TRBJ1-5 and V is TRBV2; the match to TRBD1 covers 7 bases. The trim removed 5 bases at V and 0 bases at J, leaving 4 bases unmatched. The CDR3 has 15 amino acids. CDR1 is SNHLY, CDR2 FYNNEI, per germline. The CDR3 here is CASSRDRPSNQPQHF. In nucleotides, the CDR3 is TGTGCCAGCAGTCGGGACAGACCTAGCAATCAGCCCCAGCATTTT.

This chain links TRBV5-5 with TRBJ1-5; 9 bases fit TRBD1. V was clipped by 4 bases and J by 7 bases; unmatched bases: 9. This CDR3 has 15 residues. CDR1 is SGHKS and CDR2 is YYEKEE in the germline V gene (reference sequence). This CDR3 is CASSRDRVPGQPQHF. The CDR3 DNA sequence: TGTGCCAGCAGCAGGGACAGGGTTCCGGGCCAGCCCCAGCATTTT.

The chain is built from TRBV7-9 and TRBJ2-1, with 8 bases identical to TRBD2. The V gene's germline CDR1 is SEHNR and CDR2 FQNEAQ (reference sequence). The length of the CDR3 is 14 residues. With 8 bases clipped from V and 4 bases from J, the junction kept 7 bases outside the gene matches. The CDR3 sequence: CASVGGAGYNEQFF. The CDR3 coding sequence is TGTGCCAGCGTCGGGGGGGCCGGGTACAATGAGCAGTTCTTC.

This clonotype has only a few counts. The genes are TRBV11-2 and TRBJ2-1, with D maybe TRBD2 (6 bases). From germline, CDR1 is SGHAT and CDR2 FQNNGV. The CDR3 length is 18 residues. The germline V and J ends were trimmed by 0 bases and 1 base, with 16 bases remaining between them. CDR3 coding DNA: TGTGCCAGCAGCTTAGAGTGGGCGCCGGGGAGGTCCTACAATGAGCAGTTCTTC. It is translated as CASSLEWAPGRSYNEQFF.

This clonotype appeared many times. The chain uses TRBV10-2 and TRBJ1-1; no clear D. Trimming stripped 5 bases from V and 1 base from J, with 14 bases between. Germline V lookup: CDR1 WSHSY, CDR2 SAAADI. CDR3 length: 15 residues. CDR3 residues: CASSSLVQQNTEAFF. CDR3 sequence (DNA): TGCGCCAGCAGTTCACTGGTACAGCAGAACACTGAAGCTTTCTTT.

In this sample, this clonotype turned up many times. This chain connects TRBV3-1 to TRBJ2-3; D possibly corresponds to TRBD2 (6 bases). The germline V gene has CDR1 LGHDT and CDR2 YNNKEL (reference sequence). The CDR3 has 15 amino acids. V dropped 1 base and J dropped 1 base, with 9 bases sitting between them. The CDR3 DNA reads as TGTGCCAGCAGCCAAGGAGGACTACGCACAGATACGCAGTATTTT. Protein sequence: CASSQGGLRTDTQYF.

The chain joins TRBV25-1 to TRBJ2-1; D not certain. The CDR3 is 14 residues long. V lost 2 bases and J lost 6, with 11 bases in between. Germline CDR1 MGHDK, CDR2 SYGVNS. DNA of the CDR3: TGTGCCAGCAGTGAAAGGACGATAGTCAATGAGCAGTTCTTC. This gives the protein CASSERTIVNEQFF.

There are a few counts of this clonotype. A much larger clone is a single base away; this may be a read error. The chain has TRBV4-1 and TRBJ1-1, with D possibly TRBD1 on 5 matching bases. In germline, CDR1 is MGHRA, CDR2 YSYEKL. The CDR3 length is 14 residues. CDR3 loop: CTSSRRGENTEAFF. The CDR3 DNA reads as TGCACCAGCAGCCGGAGAGGGGAGAACACTGAAGCTTTCTTT.

The chain uses TRBV3-1 and TRBJ2-6; D remains unclear. Germline values: CDR1 LGHDT, CDR2 YNNKEL (reference sequence). V was trimmed by 4 bases and J by 4 bases, leaving 5 bases between them. The CDR3 contains 13 residues. The CDR3 bases are TGTGCCAGCAGCCCCCCCGGGGCCAACGTCCTGACTTTC. Translating gives CASSPPGANVLTF.

This clonotype was detected a few times. The chain has TRBV28 and TRBJ1-2; 9 nucleotides match TRBD1. The germline CDR1 and CDR2 sequences are MDHEN and SYDVKM. The CDR3 spans 15 residues. Trimming at V came to 6 bases and at J to 2 bases, leaving 7 bases not matched to a gene. CDR3 amino acids: CASSLTGGANYGYTF. The CDR3 nucleotides are TGTGCCAGCAGCCTCACAGGGGGCGCGAACTATGGCTACACCTTC.